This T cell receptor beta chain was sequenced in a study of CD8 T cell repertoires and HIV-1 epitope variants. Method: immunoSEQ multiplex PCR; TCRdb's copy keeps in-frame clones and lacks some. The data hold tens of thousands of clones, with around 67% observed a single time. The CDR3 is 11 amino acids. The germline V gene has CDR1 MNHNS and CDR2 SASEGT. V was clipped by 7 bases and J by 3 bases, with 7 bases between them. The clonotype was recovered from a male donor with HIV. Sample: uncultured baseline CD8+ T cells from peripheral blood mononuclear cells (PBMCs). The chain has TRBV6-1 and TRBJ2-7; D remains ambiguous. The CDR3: CASTENYEQYF. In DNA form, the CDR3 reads TGTGCCAGCACTGAGAACTACGAGCAGTACTTC.